The clone carrying this TCR beta chain showed up many times. This entry belongs to a study of regulatory T cells in long-lasting Graves disease. Both iRepertoire HTBI primers and Arm-PCR of CDR3 regions were used to build the TCR beta libraries. TCRdb called the multiplex PCR reads again in MiXCR, with one record for every CDR3 protein. The data hold approximately 500,000 distinct CDR3 sequences, with roughly 21% observed a single time. Noted time point: persistent/refractory GD, antithyroid drugs over 5 years with positive TRAb. Following extraction of RNA from PBMCs, that RNA was used to make the TCR library. The germline V gene encodes CDR1 DFQATT and CDR2 SNEGSKA (reference sequence). The CDR3 contains 13 residues. V was pared by 4 bases and J by 4 bases, with 13 bases between.

Sequences were derived from peripheral blood mononuclear cells (PBMCs), sampled when the disease was refractory, from a patient treated with antithyroid drugs. This clonotype was sampled from a female donor with Graves disease. This chain links TRBV20-1 with TRBJ1-2, with D tentatively TRBD1 (5 bases). CDR3 sequence reads: CSATGLGPYGYTF. As DNA, the CDR3 is TGCAGTGCTACGGGACTCGGGCCCTATGGCTACACCTTC.